This TCR beta chain was sequenced in a study of T cells after yellow fever vaccination. Trimming cost V 6 bases and J 3 bases; bases outside gene matches: 8. Germline V CDR1 and CDR2: LGHNA, YSLEER. This CDR3 spans 15 amino acids. TCR cDNA, made by 5'RACE template switching, carried an added universal primer site and UMIs. Via MiXCR, TCRdb re-called the 5' RACE reads, giving one row per CDR3 protein. The sample has some 1,300 distinct CDR3 sequences, approximately 50% seen once; the top ten hold roughly half. Specimen: PBMCs, either bulk or a sorted T-cell subset (CD4+, CD8+, memory, or dextramer-sorted; not recorded which), collected on the day of the yellow fever booster vaccination. The rearrangement links TRBV4-3 to TRBJ2-1; 7 bases are a match to TRBD1. This receptor was identified in a man between 18 and 29 years old who received the YFV17D yellow fever vaccine. This chain's CDR3 is CASSRGTARYNEQFF. CDR3 nucleotide sequence: TGCGCCAGCAGTCGAGGGACAGCTCGCTACAATGAGCAGTTCTTC.